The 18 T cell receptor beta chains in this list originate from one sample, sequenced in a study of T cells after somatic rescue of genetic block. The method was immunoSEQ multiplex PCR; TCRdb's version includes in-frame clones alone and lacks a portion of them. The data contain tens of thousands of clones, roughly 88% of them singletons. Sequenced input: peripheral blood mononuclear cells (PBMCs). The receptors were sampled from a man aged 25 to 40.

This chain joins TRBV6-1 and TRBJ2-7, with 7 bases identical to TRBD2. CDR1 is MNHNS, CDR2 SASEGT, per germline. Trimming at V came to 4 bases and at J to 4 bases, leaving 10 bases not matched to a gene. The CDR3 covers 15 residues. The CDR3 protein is CASSGSRWGGYEQYF. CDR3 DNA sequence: TGTGCCAGCAGTGGCTCCCGGTGGGGGGGGTACGAGCAGTACTTC.

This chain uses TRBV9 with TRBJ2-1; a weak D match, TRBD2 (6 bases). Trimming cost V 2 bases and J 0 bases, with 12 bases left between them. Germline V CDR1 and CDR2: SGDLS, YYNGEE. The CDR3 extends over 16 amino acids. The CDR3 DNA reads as TGTGCCAGCAGCGTTAGCGGTCAACTCTCCTACAATGAGCAGTTCTTC. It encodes CASSVSGQLSYNEQFF.

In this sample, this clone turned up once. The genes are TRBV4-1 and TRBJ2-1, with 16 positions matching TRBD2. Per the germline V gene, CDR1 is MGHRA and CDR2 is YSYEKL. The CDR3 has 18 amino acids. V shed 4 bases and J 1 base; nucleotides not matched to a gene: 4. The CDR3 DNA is TGCGCCAGCAGCCCGGGACTAGCGGGAGGGATATCCTACAATGAGCAGTTCTTC. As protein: CASSPGLAGGISYNEQFF.

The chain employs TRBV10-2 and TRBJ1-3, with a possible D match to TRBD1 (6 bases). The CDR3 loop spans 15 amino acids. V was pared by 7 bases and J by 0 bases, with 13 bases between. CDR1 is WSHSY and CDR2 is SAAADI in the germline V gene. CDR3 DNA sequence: TGCGCCAGCAAAGGGACACCGAGCTCTGGAAACACCATATATTTT. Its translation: CASKGTPSSGNTIYF.

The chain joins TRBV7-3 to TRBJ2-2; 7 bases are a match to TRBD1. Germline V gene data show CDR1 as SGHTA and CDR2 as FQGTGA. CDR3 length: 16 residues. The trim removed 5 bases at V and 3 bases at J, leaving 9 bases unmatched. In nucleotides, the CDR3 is TGTGCCAGCAGCCCGCTGGACAGGAAGGACACCGGGGAGCTGTTTTTT. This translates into CASSPLDRKDTGELFF.

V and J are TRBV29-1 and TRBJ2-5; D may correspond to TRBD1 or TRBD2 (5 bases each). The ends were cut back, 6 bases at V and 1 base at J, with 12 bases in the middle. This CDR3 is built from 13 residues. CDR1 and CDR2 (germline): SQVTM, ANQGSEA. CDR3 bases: TGCAGCGTCCCTGGGGGTATCCAAGAGACCCAGTACTTC. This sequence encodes CSVPGGIQETQYF.

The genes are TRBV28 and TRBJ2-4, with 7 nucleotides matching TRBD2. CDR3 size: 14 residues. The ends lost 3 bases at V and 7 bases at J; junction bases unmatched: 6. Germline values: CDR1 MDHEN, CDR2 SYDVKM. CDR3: CASSFGPGGNIQYF. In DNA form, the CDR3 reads TGTGCCAGCAGTTTCGGACCGGGAGGTAACATTCAGTACTTC.

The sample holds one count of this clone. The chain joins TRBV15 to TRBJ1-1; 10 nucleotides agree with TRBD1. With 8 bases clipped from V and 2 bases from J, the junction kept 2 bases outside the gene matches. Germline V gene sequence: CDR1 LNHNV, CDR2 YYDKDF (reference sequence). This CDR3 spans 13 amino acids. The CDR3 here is CATGQGGNTEAFF. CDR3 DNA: TGTGCCACCGGACAGGGGGGAAACACTGAAGCTTTCTTT.

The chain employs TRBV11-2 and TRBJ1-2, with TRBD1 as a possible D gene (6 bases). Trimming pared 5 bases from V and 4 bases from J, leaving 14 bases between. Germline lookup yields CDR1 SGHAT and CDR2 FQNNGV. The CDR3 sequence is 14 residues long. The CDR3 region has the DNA TGTGCCAGCAGCGGTTCCAGGGGATCCTATGGCTACACCTTC. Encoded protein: CASSGSRGSYGYTF.

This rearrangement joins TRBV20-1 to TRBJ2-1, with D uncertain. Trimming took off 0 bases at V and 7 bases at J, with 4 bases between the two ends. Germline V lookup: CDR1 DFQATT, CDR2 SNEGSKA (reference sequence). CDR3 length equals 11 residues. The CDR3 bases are TGCAGTGCTAGAGAGGAAAATGAGCAGTTCTTC. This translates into CSAREENEQFF.

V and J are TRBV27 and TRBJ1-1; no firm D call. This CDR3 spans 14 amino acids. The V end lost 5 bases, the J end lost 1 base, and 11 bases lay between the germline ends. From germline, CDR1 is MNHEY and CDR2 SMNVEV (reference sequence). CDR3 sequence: CASSHGRGNTEAFF. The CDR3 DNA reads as TGTGCCAGCAGTCATGGGCGGGGGAACACTGAAGCTTTCTTT.

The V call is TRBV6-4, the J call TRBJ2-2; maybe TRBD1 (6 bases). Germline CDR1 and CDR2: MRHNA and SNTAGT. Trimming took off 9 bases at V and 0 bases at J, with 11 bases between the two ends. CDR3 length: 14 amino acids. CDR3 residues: CASRQESNTGELFF. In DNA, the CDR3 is TGTGCCAGTCGACAGGAATCGAACACCGGGGAGCTGTTTTTT.

CDR3 nucleotide sequence: TGTGCCAGCGGACACAACTACAATGAGCAGTTCTTC. Translating gives CASGHNYNEQFF. The chain joins TRBV11-3 to TRBJ2-1, with a possible D match to TRBD1 (5 bases). This CDR3 region has 12 residues. CDR1 is SGHNT and CDR2 is YENEEA in the germline V gene. V was shortened by 8 bases and J by 3 bases, with 8 bases between the two germline ends.

DNA for the CDR3: TGCGCCAGCATCTGTCAAAGGGGGATCTATCGGGGGCCCCAGCATTTT. It codes for CASICQRGIYRGPQHF. The V gene is TRBV5-1, the J gene TRBJ1-5, with D perhaps TRBD1 (6 bases). V gave up 6 bases and J gave up 9 bases, with 25 bases separating them. The CDR3 consists of 16 residues. Germline V gene sequence: CDR1 SGHRS, CDR2 YFSETQ.

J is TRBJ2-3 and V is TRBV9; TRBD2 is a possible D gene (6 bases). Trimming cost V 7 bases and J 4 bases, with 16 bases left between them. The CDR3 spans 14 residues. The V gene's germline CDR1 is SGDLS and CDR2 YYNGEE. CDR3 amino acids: CASGGAAGADTQYF. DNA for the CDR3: TGTGCCAGCGGCGGGGCCGCCGGAGCAGATACGCAGTATTTT.

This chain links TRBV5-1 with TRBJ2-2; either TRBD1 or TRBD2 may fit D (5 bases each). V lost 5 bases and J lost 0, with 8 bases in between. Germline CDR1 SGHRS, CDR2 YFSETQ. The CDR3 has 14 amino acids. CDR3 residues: CASSWGTNTGELFF. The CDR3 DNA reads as TGCGCCAGCAGTTGGGGGACGAACACCGGGGAGCTGTTTTTT. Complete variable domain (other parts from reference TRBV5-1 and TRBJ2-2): KAGVTQTPRYLIKTRGQQVTLSCSPISGHRSVSWYQQTPGQGLQFLFEYFSETQRNKGNFPGRFSGRQFSNSRSEMNVSTLELGDSALYLCASSWGTNTGELFFGEGSRLTVL.

The CDR3 loop reads CASSPTGPRSNQPQHF. DNA for the CDR3: TGTGCCAGCTCACCGACAGGGCCCAGAAGCAATCAGCCCCAGCATTTT. The chain joins TRBV18 to TRBJ1-5, with 7 nucleotides matching TRBD1. The V and J ends lost 3 bases and 1 base, in that order; junction bases with no gene match: 6. Germline assignment: CDR1 KGHSH and CDR2 LQKENI. The CDR3 sequence is 16 residues long.

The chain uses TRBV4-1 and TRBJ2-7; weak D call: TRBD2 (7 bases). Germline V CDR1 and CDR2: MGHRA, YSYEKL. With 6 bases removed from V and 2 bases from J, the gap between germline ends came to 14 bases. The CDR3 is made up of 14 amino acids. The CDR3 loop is CASSPREGAYEQYF. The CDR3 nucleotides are TGCGCCAGCAGTCCAAGGGAGGGGGCCTACGAGCAGTACTTC.